This T cell receptor beta chain originates from a study of T cell changes during pregnancy in multiple sclerosis. This clone was seen only once. V was shortened by 1 base and J by 8 bases, with 9 bases between the two germline ends. Per germline, CDR1 KGHSH and CDR2 LQKENI. The CDR3 loop spans 13 amino acids. Sequenced by immunoSEQ multiplex PCR; TCRdb stores in-frame clones only, minus some. The table records some 110,000 clones, 92% of them present only once. The material sequenced was peripheral blood, taken in the third trimester of pregnancy. This chain joins TRBV18 and TRBJ2-1; D not resolved. This TCR was recovered from a female donor with multiple sclerosis, enrolled in a pregnancy study. The CDR3 DNA follows: TGTGCCAGCTCACCACGCACTATCCATGAGCAGTTCTTC. This encodes CASSPRTIHEQFF.